The entry below gives a single T cell receptor beta chain sequence along with its context. What it binds is unknown. This entry belongs to a study of T cells in tuberculosis. At the level of the study: A South African cohort included IGRA-negative adolescents, latently infected IGRA-positive adolescents and adults with active tuberculosis. Study-wide results and caveats: Smaller alpha distances in active tuberculosis partly reflected shorter CDR3-alpha lengths.

V shed 3 bases and J 2 bases; nucleotides not matched to a gene: 6. Looked up from germline, CDR1 is MGHRA and CDR2 is YSYEKL. This CDR3 spans 17 amino acids. TCRdb's table, derived via immunoSEQ multiplex PCR, lists solely in-frame clones and lacks some. The data hold about 36,000 clones, with 85% to 95% observed a single time. Sequenced: PBMCs. The chain has TRBV4-1 and TRBJ2-4, with 11 bases that match TRBD1. The origin of this receptor is a donor aged 10-29 years with latent tuberculosis or without tuberculosis infection. Here the CDR3 reads CASSQAGQGVTKNIQYF. As DNA, the CDR3 is TGCGCCAGCAGCCAGGCGGGACAGGGGGTGACCAAAAACATTCAGTACTTC.